This T cell receptor beta chain was captured by sequencing in a study of cytomegalovirus exposure and HLA in healthy donors. Study results and caveats: Presence/absence comparisons presumed near-even sequencing depth among donors. Most of the CMV-associated TCR beta chains (in a later analysis) appeared to be HLA-restricted. According to an earlier analysis, most TCR beta V segments yielded productive rearrangements about 90% or about 30% of the time.

Regarding donors, all were healthy bone marrow donors. A multiplex PCR was run with 60 Vbeta primers and 13 Jbeta primers. TCRdb keeps only in-frame clones here, not all; method: immunoSEQ multiplex PCR. Of about 89,000 clones detected, about 80% appear once; the ten largest clones hold approximately 1.5%. In regard to this clone: Its specificity is unknown.

Trimming at V came to 4 bases and at J to 7 bases, leaving 8 bases not matched to a gene. CDR3 size: 15 residues. Germline V gives CDR1 MNHEY, CDR2 SVGAGI. The clonotype originates from a male donor in good health and CMV-seronegative. Material for sequencing was PBMCs. The chain couples TRBV6-5 to TRBJ1-5, with 9 bases aligning to TRBD1. The CDR3 spells CASSLGQGFRQPQHF. The DNA of the CDR3 is TGTGCCAGCAGTTTAGGACAGGGGTTTCGGCAGCCCCAGCATTTT.